The 28 T cell receptor beta chains reported below all come from one sample, sequenced in a study of blood T cell repertoires in COVID-19. This table comes from immunoSEQ multiplex PCR, and its TCRdb copy is limited to in-frame clones, with some not included. The table records roughly 430,000 clones, over 75% of them present only once. The source material was PBMCs or T cells enriched from blood (not recorded which). The receptor source for this set is a middle-aged woman with acute COVID-19.

This rearrangement joins TRBV27 to TRBJ2-7; D is possibly TRBD1 (6 bases). The germline V gene has CDR1 MNHEY and CDR2 SMNVEV (reference sequence). The CDR3 is 15 residues long. Trimming pared 2 bases from V and 5 bases from J, leaving 16 bases between. CDR3 loop: CASSLVSHRANEQYF. DNA of the CDR3: TGTGCCAGCAGTTTAGTCAGCCACAGGGCAAACGAGCAGTACTTC.

The chain joins TRBV29-1 to TRBJ1-1; no clear D gene. Germline values: CDR1 SQVTM, CDR2 ANQGSEA. The length of the CDR3 is 12 residues. The V and J ends lost 3 bases and 7 bases respectively, with 12 bases between them. CDR3 residues: CSVDAFEGEAFF. In nucleotides, the CDR3 is TGCAGCGTTGATGCGTTCGAGGGTGAAGCTTTCTTT.

CDR3 nucleotide sequence: TGTGCCAGCAGTTATGCCTGCGGGACAGGGGCCCAGCCCCAGCATTTT. Its translation: CASSYACGTGAQPQHF. The chain uses TRBV6-9 and TRBJ1-5; 10 nucleotides agree with TRBD1. The CDR3 has 16 amino acids. Germline assignment: CDR1 MNHGY and CDR2 SVAAGI. V was pared by 2 bases and J by 7 bases, with 8 bases of the junction left unmatched.

The V call is TRBV15, the J call TRBJ1-4, with D perhaps matching TRBD1 (5 bases). The CDR3 totals 13 residues. With 5 bases removed from V and 6 bases from J, the gap between germline ends came to 10 bases. Germline CDR1 is LNHNV and CDR2 is YYDKDF (reference sequence). CDR3 loop: CATSPWGDEKLFF. The CDR3 DNA follows: TGTGCCACCAGCCCCTGGGGGGATGAAAAACTGTTTTTT.

The chain uses TRBV7-2 and TRBJ1-1, with D maybe TRBD1 (5 bases). Trimming took 2 bases from V and 4 from J, leaving 11 bases between them. Germline CDR1 reads SGHTA; CDR2 reads FQGNSA. The CDR3 runs to 14 residues. CDR3 sequence (DNA): TGTGCCAGCAGCTTACAGGGTTGGGGCACTGAAGCTTTCTTT. This sequence encodes CASSLQGWGTEAFF.

V and J are TRBV5-8 and TRBJ1-2; D not resolved. The germline V and J ends were trimmed by 4 bases and 4 bases, with 8 bases remaining between them. The germline CDR1 and CDR2 sequences are SGHTS and YDEGEE. The CDR3 contains 12 residues. The CDR3 DNA follows: TGTGCCAGCAGCGAACTACTCTATGGCTACACCTTC. Protein product: CASSELLYGYTF.

This clone was counted only a few times. The chain links TRBV30 to TRBJ2-1, with 10 bases fitting TRBD2. Germline values: CDR1 GTSNPN, CDR2 SVGIG (reference sequence). This CDR3 spans 12 amino acids. CDR3 amino acids: CSGASGGNEQFF. The CDR3 DNA follows: TGTAGCGGTGCTAGCGGGGGCAATGAGCAGTTCTTC.

This chain links TRBV30 with TRBJ1-2, with D hard to call. This CDR3 contains 12 residues. Trimming took off 0 bases at V and 4 bases at J, with 6 bases between the two ends. The V gene's germline CDR1 is GTSNPN and CDR2 SVGIG (reference sequence). CDR3 residues: CAWSVQPYGYTF. As DNA, the CDR3 is TGTGCCTGGAGTGTACAGCCCTATGGCTACACCTTC. Full variable domain (remainder filled in from reference TRBV30 and TRBJ1-2): SQTIHQWPATLVQPVGSPLSLECTVEGTSNPNLYWYRQAAGRGLQLLFYSVGIGQISSEVPQNLSASRPQDRQFILSSKKLLLSDSGFYLCAWSVQPYGYTFGSGTRLTVV.

This chain uses TRBV19 with TRBJ1-2, with TRBD1 as a possible D gene (6 bases). This CDR3 region has 15 residues. Germline loops: CDR1 LNHDA, CDR2 SQIVND (reference sequence). V lost 0 bases and J 4 bases, leaving 12 bases between the germline ends. DNA of the CDR3: TGTGCCAGTAGTATAGATGTGGGGGCAGGCTATGGCTACACCTTC. Protein product: CASSIDVGAGYGYTF.

V and J are TRBV7-2 and TRBJ1-2; 8 nucleotides line up with TRBD1. Trimming took 5 bases from V and 4 from J; bases not matched to a gene: 9. The CDR3 contains 15 residues. Germline V lookup: CDR1 SGHTA, CDR2 FQGNSA. The CDR3 sequence: CASSPGGQETYGYTF. CDR3 coding DNA: TGTGCCAGCAGCCCAGGGGGACAGGAAACCTATGGCTACACCTTC.

The rearrangement uses TRBV5-1 and TRBJ1-3; D possibly corresponds to TRBD1 (6 bases). The CDR3 is 15 amino acids. Germline values: CDR1 SGHRS, CDR2 YFSETQ. Trimming left V 4 bases short and J 0 bases short, with 11 bases between. The CDR3 loop is CASSAMTGSGNTIYF. As DNA, the CDR3 is TGCGCCAGCAGCGCAATGACAGGCTCTGGAAACACCATATATTTT.

The chain combines TRBV9 with TRBJ2-3; TRBD2 aligns across 8 bases. The CDR3 sequence is 16 residues long. CDR1 and CDR2 (germline): SGDLS, YYNGEE. Trimming at V came to 0 bases and at J to 1 base, leaving 4 bases not matched to a gene. CDR3 nucleotides: TGTGCCAGCAGCGTAGGAGTTAGCGGGGGCACAGATACGCAGTATTTT. Encoded protein: CASSVGVSGGTDTQYF.

This sequence joins TRBV5-5 and TRBJ1-3; D ambiguous. Per germline, CDR1 SGHKS and CDR2 YYEKEE (reference sequence). The CDR3 covers 16 residues. V shed 0 bases and J shed 0 bases, with 10 bases lying between them. This CDR3 is CASSLVFGISGNTIYF. The CDR3 nucleotides are TGTGCCAGCAGCTTGGTTTTCGGGATCTCTGGAAACACCATATATTTT.

The V and J genes are TRBV29-1 and TRBJ1-1, with TRBD1 as a possible D gene (5 bases). This CDR3 has 11 amino acids. With 5 bases removed from V and 6 bases from J, the gap between germline ends came to 10 bases. Germline V lookup: CDR1 SQVTM, CDR2 ANQGSEA. The CDR3 region is CSVYDSPEAFF. The CDR3 region has the DNA TGCAGCGTTTACGACAGCCCTGAAGCTTTCTTT.

This chain connects TRBV12-5 to TRBJ1-4; D may be TRBD1 (5 bases). CDR1 and CDR2 (germline): LGHNT, FRNRAP. Trimming shortened V by 3 bases and J by 2 bases, and 10 bases separated the two germline ends. The CDR3 has 15 amino acids. The CDR3 protein is CASGFSQGTNEKLFF. CDR3 nucleotides: TGTGCTAGTGGTTTCTCCCAGGGCACTAATGAAAAACTGTTTTTT.

V usage is TRBV24-1 and J usage is TRBJ2-3, with D possibly being TRBD2 (5 bases). The CDR3 consists of 12 residues. Germline CDR1 is KGHDR and CDR2 is SFDVKD. The V gene lost 5 bases and the J gene lost 6 bases, with 8 bases spanning the gap. CDR3 DNA sequence: TGTGCCACCAGTGGTCGCGGGGATACGCAGTATTTT. Its protein is CATSGRGDTQYF.

The rearrangement links TRBV7-9 to TRBJ2-3; TRBD2 might be the D (5 bases). V was cut by 3 bases and J by 8 bases, with 9 bases left in between. Germline CDR1 is SEHNR and CDR2 is FQNEAQ (reference sequence). There are 12 residues in the CDR3. The CDR3: CASSFVGVTQYF. CDR3 nucleotide sequence: TGTGCCAGCAGCTTTGTCGGGGTTACGCAGTATTTT.

The J gene is TRBJ2-7, the V gene TRBV10-3, with D maybe TRBD1 (6 bases). From germline, CDR1 is ENHRY and CDR2 SYGVKD. This CDR3 spans 14 amino acids. V was cut by 0 bases and J by 3 bases, with 9 bases left in between. Here the CDR3 DNA reads TGTGCCATCAGTGAGTCTGGGGGCAGCTACGAGCAGTACTTC. It codes for CAISESGGSYEQYF.

The chain employs TRBV7-6 and TRBJ1-1; 7 nucleotides match TRBD1. The CDR3 is 14 residues long. Germline CDR1 and CDR2: SGHVS and FNYEAQ. J was trimmed by 5 bases and V by 5 bases; bases with no gene match: 8. The CDR3 spells CASSPGRGDTEAFF. CDR3 sequence (DNA): TGTGCCAGCAGCCCTGGCAGGGGGGATACTGAAGCTTTCTTT.

This chain joins TRBV30 and TRBJ1-1; 7 bases agree with TRBD1. Germline V gives CDR1 GTSNPN, CDR2 SVGIG (reference sequence). CDR3 length: 12 residues. V lost 4 bases, J lost 4 bases, and 3 bases stayed unmatched. For the CDR3, the DNA is TGTGCCTGGACCCCAGGGGGCACTGAAGCTTTCTTT. As protein: CAWTPGGTEAFF.

V is TRBV5-4 and J is TRBJ2-2, with TRBD1 matching 7 bases. Germline loops: CDR1 SGHNT, CDR2 YYREEE (reference sequence). The V gene end was trimmed by 7 bases and the J gene end by 6 bases; junction bases not matched to a gene: 6. The CDR3 spans 13 residues. CDR3 nucleotides: TGTGCCAGCGAAAGACAGGGCGCCGGGGAGCTGTTTTTT. Its protein product is CASERQGAGELFF.

The chain's CDR3 is CASTKDRGQTQYF. CDR3 sequence (DNA): TGTGCCAGTACGAAGGACAGGGGACAGACCCAGTACTTC. The chain joins TRBV19 to TRBJ2-5; 9 nucleotides agree with TRBD1. CDR3 length equals 13 residues. Trimming at V came to 7 bases and at J to 6 bases, leaving 6 bases not matched to a gene. In germline, CDR1 is LNHDA, CDR2 SQIVND (reference sequence). Filled out from reference TRBV19 and TRBJ2-5, the complete variable domain reads DGGITQSPKYLFRKEGQNVTLSCEQNLNHDAMYWYRQDPGQGLRLIYYSQIVNDFQKGDIAEGYSVSREKKESFPLTVTSAQKNPTAFYLCASTKDRGQTQYFGPGTRLLVL.

V is TRBV5-1 and J is TRBJ2-1, with D tentatively TRBD2 (5 bases). The ends were cut back, 0 bases at V and 3 bases at J, with 10 bases in the middle. Germline CDR1 SGHRS, CDR2 YFSETQ. The CDR3 is made up of 15 amino acids. Written as DNA, the CDR3 is TGCGCCAGCAGCTTGGAGGAGCGGATCTACAATGAGCAGTTCTTC. It specifies CASSLEERIYNEQFF. Supplemented by reference TRBV5-1 and TRBJ2-1, the full variable domain reads KAGVTQTPRYLIKTRGQQVTLSCSPISGHRSVSWYQQTPGQGLQFLFEYFSETQRNKGNFPGRFSGRQFSNSRSEMNVSTLELGDSALYLCASSLEERIYNEQFFGPGTRLTVL.

The V call is TRBV18, the J call TRBJ2-3; TRBD1 matches at 8 bases. The CDR3 is made up of 17 amino acids. From germline, CDR1 is KGHSH and CDR2 LQKENI. The junction had 5 bases not matched to a gene; V was cut back by 0 bases and J by 0 bases. The CDR3 here is CASSPPWTGPSTDTQYF. In DNA form, the CDR3 reads TGTGCCAGCTCACCACCTTGGACAGGGCCTAGCACAGATACGCAGTATTTT.

Written as DNA, the CDR3 is TGTGCCAGCAGCCAATGGGACGGGGGGGCTTACGAGCAGTACTTC. Translation gives CASSQWDGGAYEQYF. The chain uses TRBV3-1 (or the pseudogene TRBV3-2) and TRBJ2-7; 8 bases agree with TRBD2. The trim removed 2 bases at V and 4 bases at J, leaving 7 bases unmatched. The CDR3 is 15 amino acids. The germline V gene encodes CDR1 LGHDT and CDR2 YNNKEL (reference sequence).

This chain uses TRBV7-2 with TRBJ2-3; D may be TRBD2 (7 bases). V lost 4 bases and J 4 bases, leaving 21 bases between the germline ends. The CDR3 totals 17 residues. The V gene's germline CDR1 is SGHTA and CDR2 FQGNSA. This CDR3 reads CASSSDGGGGPADTQYF. Here the CDR3 DNA reads TGTGCCAGCAGCTCCGATGGTGGGGGGGGCCCCGCAGATACGCAGTATTTT.

V is TRBV15 and J is TRBJ2-5; no firm D call. Between the trimmed V and J ends, which lost 0 bases and 2 bases, there was a span of 4 bases. Germline loops: CDR1 LNHNV, CDR2 YYDKDF (reference sequence). There are 13 residues in the CDR3. The CDR3 bases are TGTGCCACCAGCAGAGACCAGCAAGAGACCCAGTACTTC. Encoded protein: CATSRDQQETQYF.

The chain recombines TRBV27 with TRBJ2-1; 8 positions match TRBD1. This CDR3 comprises 16 residues. After removal of 7 bases from V and 7 bases from J, the junction contained 15 bases not matched to a gene. CDR1 and CDR2 (germline): MNHEY, SMNVEV (reference sequence). The CDR3 DNA reads as TGTGCCAGCATTCCCTCCGGACAGGGCTATTATAATGAGCAGTTCTTC. Amino acid sequence: CASIPSGQGYYNEQFF.